A selection of T cell receptor beta chains follows, all from one sample in a study of blood T cell repertoires in COVID-19. TCRdb's copy holds only in-frame clones and misses some; the assay was immunoSEQ multiplex PCR. The profile shows 200,000 to 300,000 clones, 80% to 90% of them singletons. Material: peripheral blood. The receptors shown here come from a man aged 45-60 years with acute or convalescent COVID-19. The CDR3 runs from the conserved cysteine through the conserved F or W. A D gene is named only where the DNA matches it firmly. The size entry is marked missing in some rows and otherwise reads once, few, many or a size class.

abundance: NA
v_gene: TRBV19
len: 12
d_gene: NA
j_gene: TRBJ1-5
CDR3aa: CASRSGNQPQHF
CDR3nt: TGTGCCAGTAGATCGGGCAATCAGCCCCAGCATTTT

abundance: NA
v_gene: TRBV28
len: 14
d_gene: NA
j_gene: TRBJ2-3
CDR3aa: CASGRDNSKDTQYF
CDR3nt: TGTGCCAGCGGCCGGGACAATAGCAAAGATACGCAGTATTTT

abundance: once
v_gene: TRBV9
len: 16
d_gene: TRBD2
j_gene: TRBJ2-3
CDR3aa: CASSVVEAGGTDTQYF
CDR3nt: TGTGCCAGCAGCGTAGTAGAAGCGGGGGGCACAGATACGCAGTATTTT

abundance: NA
v_gene: TRBV7-3
len: 16
d_gene: TRBD1
j_gene: TRBJ2-4
CDR3aa: CASSLTIGTGPNIQYF
CDR3nt: TGTGCCAGCAGCTTAACGATCGGGACAGGGCCAAACATTCAGTACTTC

abundance: NA
v_gene: TRBV5-1
len: 15
d_gene: TRBD1
j_gene: TRBJ1-2
CDR3aa: CASSSTTGQVYGYTF
CDR3nt: TGCGCCAGCAGCTCAACTACGGGACAGGTCTATGGCTACACCTTC

abundance: NA
v_gene: TRBV24-1
len: 15
d_gene: NA
j_gene: TRBJ2-1
CDR3aa: CATSDAGGLRNEQFF
CDR3nt: TGTGCCACCAGTGATGCCGGGGGTTTGCGTAATGAGCAGTTCTTC

abundance: NA
v_gene: TRBV14
len: 15
d_gene: TRBD1
j_gene: TRBJ1-6
CDR3aa: CASSHRGQGSSPLHF
CDR3nt: TGTGCCAGCAGCCATAGGGGACAGGGAAGTTCACCCCTCCACTTT

abundance: NA
v_gene: TRBV19
len: 14
d_gene: TRBD2
j_gene: TRBJ2-1
CDR3aa: CASSVRRGGNEQFF
CDR3nt: TGTGCCAGTAGTGTCCGGCGGGGGGGAAATGAGCAGTTCTTC

abundance: NA
v_gene: TRBV5-6
len: 14
d_gene: NA
j_gene: TRBJ2-7
CDR3aa: CASSWGDGDYEQYF
CDR3nt: TGTGCCAGCAGCTGGGGGGACGGCGACTACGAGCAGTACTTC

abundance: NA
v_gene: TRBV21-1
len: 13
d_gene: NA
j_gene: TRBJ2-7
CDR3aa: CASRQGRNYEQYF
CDR3nt: TGTGCCAGTCGACAGGGAAGGAACTATGAGCAGTACTTC

abundance: NA
v_gene: TRBV28
len: 11
d_gene: NA
j_gene: TRBJ1-2
CDR3aa: CASSSFYGYTF
CDR3nt: TGTGCCAGCAGTTCATTTTATGGCTACACCTTC

abundance: NA
v_gene: TRBV19
len: 14
d_gene: TRBD2
j_gene: TRBJ2-7
CDR3aa: CASSIGGSSYEQYF
CDR3nt: TGTGCCAGTAGTATAGGCGGGAGCTCCTACGAGCAGTACTTC

abundance: NA
v_gene: TRBV9
len: 16
d_gene: NA
j_gene: TRBJ2-7
CDR3aa: CASSVSADLSSYEQYF
CDR3nt: TGTGCCAGCAGCGTCTCGGCGGATCTAAGCTCCTACGAGCAGTACTTC

abundance: NA
v_gene: TRBV7-8
len: 18
d_gene: NA
j_gene: TRBJ2-3
CDR3aa: CASSLVSPLLYSTDTQYF
CDR3nt: TGTGCCAGCAGCCTAGTTTCCCCTCTCCTCTATAGCACAGATACGCAGTATTTT

abundance: NA
v_gene: TRBV3-1/TRBV3-2
len: 17
d_gene: TRBD2
j_gene: TRBJ2-2
CDR3aa: CASSQDGPGGRTGELFF
CDR3nt: TGTGCCAGCAGCCAAGATGGACCGGGGGGTCGCACCGGGGAGCTGTTTTTT

abundance: NA
v_gene: TRBV18
len: 15
d_gene: NA
j_gene: TRBJ1-5
CDR3aa: CASSPSGAGDQPQHF
CDR3nt: TGTGCCAGCTCACCATCCGGGGCGGGGGATCAGCCCCAGCATTTT

abundance: NA
v_gene: TRBV6-5
len: 15
d_gene: NA
j_gene: TRBJ2-3
CDR3aa: CASSPRQSSTDTQYF
CDR3nt: TGTGCCAGCAGTCCAAGACAGTCTAGCACAGATACGCAGTATTTT

abundance: NA
v_gene: TRBV13
len: 13
d_gene: NA
j_gene: TRBJ1-1
CDR3aa: CASSLGQLTEAFF
CDR3nt: TGTGCCAGCAGCTTAGGACAGCTCACTGAAGCTTTCTTT